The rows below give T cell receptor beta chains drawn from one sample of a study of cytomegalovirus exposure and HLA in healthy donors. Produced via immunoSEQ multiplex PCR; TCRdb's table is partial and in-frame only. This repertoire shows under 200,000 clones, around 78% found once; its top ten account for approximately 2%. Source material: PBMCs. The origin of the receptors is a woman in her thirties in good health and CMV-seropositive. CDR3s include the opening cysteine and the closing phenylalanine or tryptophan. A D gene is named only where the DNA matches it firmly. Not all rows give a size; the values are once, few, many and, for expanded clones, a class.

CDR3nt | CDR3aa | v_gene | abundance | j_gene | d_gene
TGTGCCAGCAGCTTATCCGGGACAGCTTACAATGAGCAGTTCTTC | CASSLSGTAYNEQFF | TRBV7-6 | . | TRBJ2-1 | TRBD1
TGTGCCAGCAGCTTGCGCGGCCTCGTAAACTATGGCTACACCTTC | CASSLRGLVNYGYTF | TRBV5-4 | . | TRBJ1-2 | .
TGTGCCAGCAGCGACTCCGGACAGGGCAATCGTGAGCAGTTCTTC | CASSDSGQGNREQFF | TRBV7-6 | . | TRBJ2-1 | TRBD1
TGCAGCGCCCGGACAGGCCCAACTAGCACAGATACGCAGTATTTT | CSARTGPTSTDTQYF | TRBV29-1 | once | TRBJ2-3 | TRBD1
TGTGCCAGCAGCTCTTCGAGGGGGCGCGAGAAGGGAGAGACCCAGTACTTC | CASSSSRGREKGETQYF | TRBV5-6 | . | TRBJ2-5 | TRBD1
TGTGCCAGCAGCCTGGGGACACCCTCCTACGAGCAGTACTTC | CASSLGTPSYEQYF | TRBV9 | few | TRBJ2-7 | .
TGCAGCGTTGCTCCCAGCGCCTACTCCTACGAGCAGTACTTC | CSVAPSAYSYEQYF | TRBV29-1 | . | TRBJ2-7 | .
TGTGCCAGCAGCATTCAGGGGAGTAGCTCACCCCTCCACTTT | CASSIQGSSSPLHF | TRBV6-6 | . | TRBJ1-6 | .
TGTGCCAGCAGCTTAGTGGGAGGGCGGGGGCCCTACGAGCAGTACTTC | CASSLVGGRGPYEQYF | TRBV7-2 | . | TRBJ2-7 | .
TGTGCCATCAGTCAGGGCACTAATTCACCCCTCCACTTT | CAISQGTNSPLHF | TRBV10-3 | . | TRBJ1-6 | .
TGTGCCAGCGGAGAGATAACTAGCACAGATACGCAGTATTTT | CASGEITSTDTQYF | TRBV5-8 | once | TRBJ2-3 | .
TGTGCCAGCAGCTTAGGGGCAGCTTATGGCTACACCTTC | CASSLGAAYGYTF | TRBV7-9 | . | TRBJ1-2 | .
TGTGCCAGCAGTCCACGTATACAGCGGGGCTCCTACGAGCAGTACTTC | CASSPRIQRGSYEQYF | TRBV28 | . | TRBJ2-7 | TRBD2
TGTGCCAGCAGCCAACATGGACGGACGGGGGAGCAGTACTTC | CASSQHGRTGEQYF | TRBV7-2 | . | TRBJ2-7 | .
TGTGCCAGCAGCTTAGCAAGAGGGTGGAGCGGGAGAGGGAATGAGCAGTTCTTC | CASSLARGWSGRGNEQFF | TRBV7-2 | . | TRBJ2-1 | TRBD2
TGTGCCAGCAGCGTAGGGATCGGGGAGGGGGGAGATACGCAGTATTTT | CASSVGIGEGGDTQYF | TRBV9 | . | TRBJ2-3 | .
TGCGCCAGCAGCCGATTGGTCGCTCGGGTAGCTTTCTTT | CASSRLVARVAFF | TRBV5-1 | . | TRBJ1-1 | .
TGTGCCAGCAGTCCCCGGCTGGGGAGAGGCTACACCTTC | CASSPRLGRGYTF | TRBV2 | . | TRBJ1-2 | .
TGCGCCAGCAGTCGCCAGGGGAATGAAAAACTGTTTTTT | CASSRQGNEKLFF | TRBV23-1 | . | TRBJ1-4 | .
TGCGCCAGCAGCTTGGAAGGGAGGGAGCAGTTCTTC | CASSLEGREQFF | TRBV5-1 | . | TRBJ2-1 | .
TGCAGCGTTGATACTCGGGGCACAGATACGCAGTATTTT | CSVDTRGTDTQYF | TRBV29-1 | . | TRBJ2-3 | .
TGCGCCAGCAGCCAAGCATTGGACCCGGGGAATGAGCAGTTCTTC | CASSQALDPGNEQFF | TRBV4-3 | once | TRBJ2-1 | .
TGTGCCAGCAGCGCCCTAGCGGGAGATACGCAGTATTTT | CASSALAGDTQYF | TRBV13 | . | TRBJ2-3 | TRBD2
TGCGCCAGCAGCCCCCTTGGAGGGGACTTTGGCTACACCTTC | CASSPLGGDFGYTF | TRBV5-1 | . | TRBJ1-2 | .
TGTGCCAGCAGTTACTCGATGGCAGAGGGTGGCTACACCTTC | CASSYSMAEGGYTF | TRBV6-5 | once | TRBJ1-2 | .
TGCAGCGTCCGTCAGGGGCAGGGGGCCTACGAGCAGTACTTC | CSVRQGQGAYEQYF | TRBV29-1 | . | TRBJ2-7 | TRBD1